This TCR beta chain was profiled in a study of blood T cell repertoires in COVID-19. For the study at large: Specimens from acute and convalescent COVID-19 originated in the United States, Italy and Spain. In each case, the material was cDNA or gDNA derived from T cells, B-cell-depleted T cells, or PBMCs.

Authors' methods: The authors estimated nucleated cell counts from reference gene primer amplification. Sequenced by immunoSEQ multiplex PCR; TCRdb stores in-frame clones only, minus some. The V and J calls and clone size were taken over from that table, and D and trimming were inferred from the DNA. The sample has about 260,000 clones, around 90% seen once. The germline V gene has CDR1 LGHDT and CDR2 YNNKEL (reference sequence). V dropped 1 base and J dropped 5 bases, with 16 bases sitting between them. The length of the CDR3 is 16 residues. Source material: peripheral blood. The sequence was obtained from a man between 60 and 70 years old who had recovered from COVID-19. This rearrangement joins TRBV3-1 (or the pseudogene TRBV3-2) to TRBJ2-3, with a weak D call TRBD1 (6 bases). This CDR3 reads CASSQGRAGAEDTQYF. As DNA, the CDR3 is TGTGCCAGCAGCCAAGGAAGGGCAGGGGCCGAAGATACGCAGTATTTT.